This record concerns one TCR beta chain sequence. Antigen specificity is unknown. As defined, naive CD8 cells were CD45RO-negative and positively selected for CCR7, with terminally differentiated effector memory CD45RA+ cells excluded. The protocol was immunoSEQ multiplex PCR, while the TCRdb copy is restricted to in-frame clones and leaves out a portion. The data contain about 2,200,000 clones, 90% to 95% of them singletons. The sample is drawn from a study of shared clonotypes between healthy human individuals. Study-level findings and limits: The four-donor shared clonotypes exceeded non-shared clonotypes in generation probability, with non-shared ones scoring lower.

The sample taken for sequencing was naive CD8+ T cells from PBMCs. This receptor was obtained from a man younger than 35 in good health. Some clones in this sample may be carry-over from other donors' samples.

The CDR3 bases are TGTGCCAGCAGCTTGAAAATTCAGGTCTCAAACACAGATACGCAGTATTTT. This codes for CASSLKIQVSNTDTQYF. V is TRBV5-4 and J is TRBJ2-3, with unresolved D. Trimming shortened V by 1 base and J by 2 bases, and 17 bases separated the two germline ends. Looked up from germline, CDR1 is SGHNT and CDR2 is YYREEE (reference sequence). The CDR3 loop spans 17 amino acids.